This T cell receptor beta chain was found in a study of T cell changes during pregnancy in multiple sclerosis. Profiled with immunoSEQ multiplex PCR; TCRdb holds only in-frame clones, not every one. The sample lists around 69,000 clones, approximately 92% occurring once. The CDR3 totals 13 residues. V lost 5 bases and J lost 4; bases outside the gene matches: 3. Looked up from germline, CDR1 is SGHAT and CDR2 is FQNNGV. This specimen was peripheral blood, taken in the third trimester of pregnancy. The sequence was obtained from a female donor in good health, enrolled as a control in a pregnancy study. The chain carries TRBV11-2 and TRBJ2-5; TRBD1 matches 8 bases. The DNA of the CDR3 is TGTGCCAGCAGCACAGGGGGAGGAGAGACCCAGTACTTC. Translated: CASSTGGGETQYF.